The 10 T cell receptor beta chains below all came from one sample that was sequenced in a study of blood T cells in healthy people across ages. Primed by a sample-barcoded 5' primer and a J-beta primer mix, a second PCR proceeded for about 6 to 11 cycles. TCRdb re-derived calls from the 5' RACE reads in MiXCR, one entry per CDR3 protein. In the table there are over 1.5 million distinct CDR3 sequences, just under 50% of which are singletons. Sequencing was performed on blood. The receptors were sampled from a woman between 40 and 50 years old in good health.

The chain joins TRBV28 to TRBJ2-7; 9 bases align to TRBD1. Trimming removed 6 bases from V and 7 bases from J; junction bases left unmatched: 13. Germline lookup yields CDR1 MDHEN and CDR2 SYDVKM. There are 15 residues in the CDR3. The DNA for the CDR3 is TGTGCCAGCAGCCCACCGGGACAGGGATTCGAGGAGCAGTACTTC. This gives the protein CASSPPGQGFEEQYF.

The V and J genes are TRBV12-3 or TRBV12-4 and TRBJ2-1, with TRBD2 matching over 11 bases. This CDR3 is built from 18 residues. The V gene end was trimmed by 1 base and the J gene end by 0 bases; junction bases not matched to a gene: 5. The CDR3 sequence: CASSLERLAGSSYNEQFF. The DNA for the CDR3 is TGTGCCAGCAGTTTAGAGAGACTAGCGGGGAGCTCCTACAATGAGCAGTTCTTC.

This chain joins TRBV20-1 and TRBJ2-5; TRBD2 aligns across 14 bases. This CDR3 has 14 amino acids. CDR1 and CDR2 (germline): DFQATT, SNEGSKA (reference sequence). The CDR3 spells CSLTSGGATKTQYF. The CDR3 DNA is TGCAGCCTGACTAGCGGGGGGGCCACGAAGACCCAGTACTTC.

CDR3 residues: CASSPQGIGEKLFF. CDR3 nucleotides: TGTGCCAGTAGCCCACAGGGAATCGGGGAAAAACTGTTTTTT. The chain joins TRBV19 to TRBJ1-4; D is possibly TRBD1 (6 bases). The germline V and J ends were trimmed by 6 bases and 8 bases, with 16 bases remaining between them. This CDR3 has 14 residues. Germline loops: CDR1 LNHDA, CDR2 SQIVND (reference sequence).

For the CDR3, the DNA is TGTGCCAGCAGCTTGGGTCTGGTGGACTACGAGCAGTACTTC. Translating gives CASSLGLVDYEQYF. The chain has TRBV4-2 and TRBJ2-7; D is uncertain. V gave up 5 bases and J gave up 3 bases, with 14 bases separating them. Per the germline V gene, CDR1 is LGHNA and CDR2 is YNFKEQ. The CDR3 covers 14 residues.

The chain links TRBV6-6 to TRBJ1-6; weak D call: TRBD1 (5 bases). This CDR3 region has 16 residues. Looked up from germline, CDR1 is MNHNY and CDR2 is SVGAGI (reference sequence). Trimming shortened V by 2 bases and J by 6 bases, and 14 bases separated the two germline ends. CDR3 in amino acids: CASSYSRELLNSPLHF. CDR3 nucleotide sequence: TGTGCCAGCAGTTACAGCAGGGAACTCCTTAATTCACCCCTCCACTTT.

This chain joins TRBV5-6 and TRBJ1-4; D unresolved. Germline V gene data show CDR1 as SGHDT and CDR2 as YYEEEE. This CDR3 has 15 amino acids. V lost 5 bases and J lost 8, with 19 bases in between. CDR3 in DNA: TGTGCCAGCAGTTCTTCAGGCAGCTCATGGGAAAAACTGTTTTTT. Translation gives CASSSSGSSWEKLFF.

In this sample, this clonotype turned up a few times. The rearrangement joins TRBV4-3 to TRBJ2-7; 7 nucleotides align to TRBD1. Germline V gives CDR1 LGHNA, CDR2 YSLEER. CDR3 length equals 15 residues. The V segment lost 0 bases and the J segment 3 bases; nucleotides outside the gene matches: 5. The DNA for the CDR3 is TGCGCCAGCAGCCAAGAGTCATCAGGGGGCTACGAGCAGTACTTC. This sequence encodes CASSQESSGGYEQYF.

The rearrangement links TRBV28 to TRBJ1-4; 8 nucleotides align to TRBD1. CDR3 size: 14 residues. CDR1 and CDR2 (germline): MDHEN, SYDVKM. The junction had 5 bases not matched to a gene; V was cut back by 5 bases and J by 6 bases. CDR3 DNA: TGTGCCAGCAGTCTGACAGGGGACCATGAAAAACTGTTTTTT. Translated: CASSLTGDHEKLFF. The full variable domain, completed using reference TRBV28 and TRBJ1-4, is DVKVTQSSRYLVKRTGEKVFLECVQDMDHENMFWYRQDPGLGLRLIYFSYDVKMKEKGDIPEGYSVSREKKERFSLILESASTNQTSMYLCASSLTGDHEKLFFGSGTQLSVL.

Only a few counts were recorded for this clonotype. The chain uses TRBV29-1 and TRBJ2-3; 7 bases match TRBD2. CDR1 and CDR2 from the germline V gene are SQVTM and ANQGSEA. Germline trimming cut 7 bases from V and 1 base from J; bases unmatched to any gene: 2. CDR3 length: 12 amino acids. This CDR3 is CSGREGTDTQYF. The CDR3 DNA reads TGCAGCGGCCGGGAGGGCACAGATACGCAGTATTTT.